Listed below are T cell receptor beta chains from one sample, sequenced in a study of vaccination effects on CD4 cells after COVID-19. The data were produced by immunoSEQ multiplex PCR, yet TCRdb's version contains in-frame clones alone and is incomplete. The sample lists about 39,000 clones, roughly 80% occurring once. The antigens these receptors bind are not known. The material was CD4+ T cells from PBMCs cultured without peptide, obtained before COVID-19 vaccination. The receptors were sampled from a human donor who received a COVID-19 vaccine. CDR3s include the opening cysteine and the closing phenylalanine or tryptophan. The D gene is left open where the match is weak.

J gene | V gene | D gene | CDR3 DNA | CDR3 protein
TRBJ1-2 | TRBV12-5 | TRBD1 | TGTGCTAGTGGTTCTCCCTCCGGGACAGGGGGATTCTACACCTTC | CASGSPSGTGGFYTF
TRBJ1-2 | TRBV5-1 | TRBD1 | TGCGCCAGCAGCTTCGGGGACAGCTATGGCTACACCTTC | CASSFGDSYGYTF
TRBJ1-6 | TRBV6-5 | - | TGTGCCAGTGACGCATCGAGCTCCTATAATTCACCCCTCCACTTT | CASDASSSYNSPLHF
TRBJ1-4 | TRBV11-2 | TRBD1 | TGTGCCAGCAGCTTAATCTCCCTCGACAGGGTCTGGTATGAAAAACTGTTTTTT | CASSLISLDRVWYEKLFF
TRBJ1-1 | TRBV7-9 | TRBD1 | TGTGCCAGCAGCCCCGAGACAGGGTCTGCTGAAGCTTTCTTT | CASSPETGSAEAFF
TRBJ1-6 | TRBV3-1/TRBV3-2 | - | TGTGCCAGCAGCCAAGAACACGCGATCACAGGAAATAATTCACCCCTCCACTTT | CASSQEHAITGNNSPLHF
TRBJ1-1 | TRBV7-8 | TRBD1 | TGTGCCAGCAGCTCGACAGGGCGCACTGAAGCTTTCTTT | CASSSTGRTEAFF
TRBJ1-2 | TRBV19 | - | TGTGCCAGTACCCCGGACAGATATGGCTACACCTTC | CASTPDRYGYTF
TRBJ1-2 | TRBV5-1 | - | TGCGCCAGCAGAGAAGGTTCAGGGGACTATGGCTACACCTTC | CASREGSGDYGYTF
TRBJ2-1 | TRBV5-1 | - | TGCGCCAGCAGCCCCCAGGGGGGCTACAATGAGCAGTTCTTC | CASSPQGGYNEQFF
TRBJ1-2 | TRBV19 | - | TGTGCCAGTAGTATGAACGACCCCAGGAACTATGGCTACACCTTC | CASSMNDPRNYGYTF
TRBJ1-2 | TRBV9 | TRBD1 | TGTGCCAGCAGCCTGGGGACAGGGGTCTCCTATGGCTACACCTTC | CASSLGTGVSYGYTF
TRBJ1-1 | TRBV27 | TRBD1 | TGTGCCAGCAGTCGGACAGGATCGAACACTGAAGCTTTCTTT | CASSRTGSNTEAFF